This T cell receptor (beta chain) was obtained from a study of T-cell memory formation after mild COVID-19. Note on this clonotype: Its specificity is unknown.

General observations from the study: The study detected some responding clones in pre-infection memory, suggesting cross-reactive memory joined.

The V and J ends lost 1 base and 3 bases, in that order; junction bases with no gene match: 2. The CDR3 runs 14 residues. CDR1 is LGHNA and CDR2 is YNFKEQ in the germline V gene. Constant-segment primers served in 5'RACE that generated TCR alpha and TCR beta cDNA libraries bearing sample barcodes and UMIs. Using its own MiXCR run on the 5' RACE reads, TCRdb lists one record per CDR3 protein. The profile shows hundreds of thousands of distinct CDR3 sequences, about an eighth of them singletons. The sequenced sample was PBMCs or a T cell subset sorted from them (not recorded which). This receptor was obtained from a young man who had mild COVID-19 (a few samples of this study predate the infection). Cell type and time point are not known. The chain uses TRBV4-2 and TRBJ1-1; 7 bases fit TRBD1. The CDR3 here is CASSQGQGDTEAFF. The CDR3 DNA follows: TGTGCCAGCAGCCAAGGACAGGGTGACACTGAAGCTTTCTTT.